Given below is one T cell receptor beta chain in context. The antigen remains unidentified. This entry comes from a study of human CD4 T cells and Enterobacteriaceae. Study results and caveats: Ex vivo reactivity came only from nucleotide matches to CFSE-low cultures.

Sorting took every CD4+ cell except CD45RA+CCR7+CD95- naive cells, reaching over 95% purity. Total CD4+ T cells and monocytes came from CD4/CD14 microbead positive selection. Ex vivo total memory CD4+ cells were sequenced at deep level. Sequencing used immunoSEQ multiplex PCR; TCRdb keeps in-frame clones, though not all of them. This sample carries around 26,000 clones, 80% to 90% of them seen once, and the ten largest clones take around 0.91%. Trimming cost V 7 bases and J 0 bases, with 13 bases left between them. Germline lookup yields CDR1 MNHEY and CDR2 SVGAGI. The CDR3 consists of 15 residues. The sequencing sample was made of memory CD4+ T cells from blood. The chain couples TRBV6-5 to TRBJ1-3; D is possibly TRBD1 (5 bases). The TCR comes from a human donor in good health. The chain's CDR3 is CASKGGGSSGNTIYF. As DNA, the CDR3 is TGTGCCAGCAAAGGCGGGGGTAGCTCTGGAAACACCATATATTTT.